This is a list of T cell receptor beta chains from one sample in a study of shared clonotypes between healthy human individuals. Libraries were prepared by immunoSEQ multiplex PCR; TCRdb keeps only in-frame clonotypes and omits some of them. This table holds approximately 500,000 clones, around 79% found once. The sample taken for sequencing was PBMCs. Receptors were obtained from a woman between 40 and 55 years old in good health. Some clones in this sample may be carry-over from other donors' samples. The CDR3 runs from the conserved cysteine through the conserved F or W.

V,J,CDR3
TRBV5-6,TRBJ1-1,CASSFPGQGFTEAFF
TRBV7-8,TRBJ2-3,CASSVWYGGELTDTQYF
TRBV6-4,TRBJ2-1,CASSHGTSGINEQFF
TRBV7-3,TRBJ2-5,CASSLNLAGGPGETQYF
TRBV5-4,TRBJ2-5,CASSLELRETQYF
TRBV7-2,TRBJ2-1,CASSLREWANEQFF
TRBV6-6,TRBJ1-1,CASSFQGLTNTEAFF
TRBV19,TRBJ2-3,CASSSGMGDTQYF
TRBV7-8,TRBJ2-5,CASSKVPGSETQYF
TRBV5-1,TRBJ1-2,CASSLFGVYGYTF
TRBV18,TRBJ2-3,CASSAVIAGVTDTQYF
TRBV7-2,TRBJ1-6,CASQRAGGRNSPLHF
TRBV9,TRBJ2-7,CASSVDPGSSYEQYF
TRBV5-1,TRBJ1-2,CASSLAGSDYGYTF
TRBV25-1,TRBJ1-1,CASSTNREAFF
TRBV27,TRBJ2-3,CASSIPGLAGGPSGTDTQYF
TRBV10-3,TRBJ2-7,CAIREAGLVSEQYF
TRBV28,TRBJ2-2,CASSAGGGELFF
TRBV10-2,TRBJ1-1,CASSESGVMNTEAFF
TRBV5-3,TRBJ1-1,CARSLAIRGRGRTEAFF